This T cell receptor beta chain is drawn from a study of control samples from healthy donors and cancer patients. The protocol was immunoSEQ multiplex PCR, while the TCRdb copy is restricted to in-frame clones and leaves out a portion. The sample has over 70,000 clones, 85% to 90% seen once. This CDR3 is 13 amino acids long. Per germline, CDR1 MDHEN and CDR2 SYDVKM. The V and J ends lost 6 bases and 5 bases, in that order; junction bases with no gene match: 5. This TCR came from a woman in her 50s with colorectal cancer. This chain uses TRBV28 with TRBJ1-2, with 8 bases identical to TRBD1. The sequenced sample was PBMCs. CDR3 amino acids: CASSSDRVYGYTF. CDR3 DNA sequence: TGTGCCAGCAGCTCGGACAGGGTGTATGGCTACACCTTC.